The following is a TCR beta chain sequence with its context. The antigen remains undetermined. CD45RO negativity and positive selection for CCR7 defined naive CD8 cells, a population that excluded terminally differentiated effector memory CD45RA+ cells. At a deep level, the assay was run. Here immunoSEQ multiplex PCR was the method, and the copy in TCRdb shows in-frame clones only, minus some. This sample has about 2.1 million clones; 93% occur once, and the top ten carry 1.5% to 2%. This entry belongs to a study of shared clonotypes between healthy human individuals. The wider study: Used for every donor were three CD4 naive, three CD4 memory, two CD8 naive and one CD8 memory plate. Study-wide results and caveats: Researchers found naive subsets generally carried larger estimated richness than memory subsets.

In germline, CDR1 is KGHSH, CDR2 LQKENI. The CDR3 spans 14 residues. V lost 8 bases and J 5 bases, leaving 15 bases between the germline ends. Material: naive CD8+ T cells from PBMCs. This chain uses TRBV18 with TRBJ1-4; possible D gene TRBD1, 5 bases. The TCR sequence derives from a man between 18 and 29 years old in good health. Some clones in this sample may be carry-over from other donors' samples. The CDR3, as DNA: TGTGCCAGCACCACAGGCTTCAGAAATGAAAAACTGTTTTTT. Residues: CASTTGFRNEKLFF.